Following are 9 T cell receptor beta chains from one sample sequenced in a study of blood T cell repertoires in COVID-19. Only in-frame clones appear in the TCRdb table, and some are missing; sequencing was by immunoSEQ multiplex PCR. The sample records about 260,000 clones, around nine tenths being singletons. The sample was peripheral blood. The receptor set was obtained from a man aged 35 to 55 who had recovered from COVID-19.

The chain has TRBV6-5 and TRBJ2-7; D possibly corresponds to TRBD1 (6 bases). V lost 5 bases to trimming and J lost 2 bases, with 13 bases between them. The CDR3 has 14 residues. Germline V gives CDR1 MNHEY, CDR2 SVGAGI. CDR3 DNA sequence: TGTGCCAGCAGTCTCCGAGACAGGACCTACGAGCAGTACTTC. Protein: CASSLRDRTYEQYF.

DNA of the CDR3: TGTGCCAGCAGTTACCAGACAGTCTCTGGGGCCAACGTCCTGACTTTC. Translated: CASSYQTVSGANVLTF. The chain couples TRBV6-2 or TRBV6-3 to TRBJ2-6, with D maybe TRBD1 (5 bases). Germline CDR1 MNHEY, CDR2 SVGEGT. The V gene lost 2 bases and the J gene lost 0 bases, with 8 bases spanning the gap. The CDR3 spans 16 residues.

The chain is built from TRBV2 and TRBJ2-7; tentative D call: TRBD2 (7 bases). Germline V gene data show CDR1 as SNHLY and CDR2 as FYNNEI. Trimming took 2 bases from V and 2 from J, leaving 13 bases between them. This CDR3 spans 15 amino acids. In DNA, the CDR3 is TGTGCCAGCAGTGAATCGGGGGGCGCCCCCTACGAGCAGTACTTC. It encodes CASSESGGAPYEQYF.

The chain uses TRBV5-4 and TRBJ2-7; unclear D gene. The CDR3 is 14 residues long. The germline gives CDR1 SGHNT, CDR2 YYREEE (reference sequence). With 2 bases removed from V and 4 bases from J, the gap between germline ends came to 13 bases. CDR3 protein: CASSFSGPGYEQYF. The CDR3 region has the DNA TGTGCCAGCAGCTTCTCCGGCCCGGGTTACGAGCAGTACTTC.

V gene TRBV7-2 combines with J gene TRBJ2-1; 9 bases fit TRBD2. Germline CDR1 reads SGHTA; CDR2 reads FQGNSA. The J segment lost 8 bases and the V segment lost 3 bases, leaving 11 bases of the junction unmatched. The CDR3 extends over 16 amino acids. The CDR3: CASSLVTAGGPHEQFF. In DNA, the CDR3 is TGTGCCAGCAGCTTGGTTACCGCGGGAGGGCCCCATGAGCAGTTCTTC.

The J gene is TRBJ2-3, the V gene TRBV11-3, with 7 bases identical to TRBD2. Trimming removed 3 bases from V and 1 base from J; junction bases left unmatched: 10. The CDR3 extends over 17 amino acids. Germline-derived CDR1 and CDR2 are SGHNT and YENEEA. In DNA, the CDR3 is TGTGCCAGCAGCTTTGGAGGAGCGGGATTAGGCACAGATACGCAGTATTTT. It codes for CASSFGGAGLGTDTQYF.

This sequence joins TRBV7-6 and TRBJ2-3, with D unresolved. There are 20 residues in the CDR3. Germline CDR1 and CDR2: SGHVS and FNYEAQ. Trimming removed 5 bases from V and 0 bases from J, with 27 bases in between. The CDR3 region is CASSPRDGLMAPTSTDTQYF. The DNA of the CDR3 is TGTGCCAGCAGCCCGCGTGATGGGCTGATGGCACCCACTAGCACAGATACGCAGTATTTT.

The CDR3 reads CASSLQASPNGYTF. As DNA, the CDR3 is TGTGCCAGCAGCTTACAGGCTTCTCCCAATGGCTACACCTTC. The V and J genes are TRBV7-9 and TRBJ1-2; D is unresolved. Per germline, CDR1 SEHNR and CDR2 FQNEAQ (reference sequence). V shed 2 bases and J shed 6 bases, with 13 bases lying between them. This CDR3 is built from 14 residues.

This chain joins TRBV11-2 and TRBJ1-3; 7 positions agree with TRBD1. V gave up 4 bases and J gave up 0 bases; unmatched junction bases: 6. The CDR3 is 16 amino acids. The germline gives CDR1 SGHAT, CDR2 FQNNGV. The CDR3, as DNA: TGTGCCAGCAGCTCCAGGGGGACTTTCTCTGGAAACACCATATATTTT. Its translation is CASSSRGTFSGNTIYF.